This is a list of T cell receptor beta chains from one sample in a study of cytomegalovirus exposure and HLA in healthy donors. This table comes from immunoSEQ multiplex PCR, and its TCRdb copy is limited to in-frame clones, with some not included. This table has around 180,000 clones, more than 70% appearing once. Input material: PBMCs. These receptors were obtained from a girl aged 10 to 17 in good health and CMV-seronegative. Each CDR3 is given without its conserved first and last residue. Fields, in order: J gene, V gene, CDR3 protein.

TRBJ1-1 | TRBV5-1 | ASSLQQDRVGEAF
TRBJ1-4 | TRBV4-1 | ASSPEGQQNEKLF
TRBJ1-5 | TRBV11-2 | ASSLGTIGNQPQH
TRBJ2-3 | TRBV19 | ASKNQGDAGPTDTQY
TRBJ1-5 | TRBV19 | ASSYSGQGNQPQH
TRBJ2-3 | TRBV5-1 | ASKRDSSTDTQY
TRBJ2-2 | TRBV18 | ASSPLGGPNTGELF
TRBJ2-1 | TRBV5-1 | ASSLEAGRDEQF
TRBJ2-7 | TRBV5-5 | ASSSGAGSYEQY
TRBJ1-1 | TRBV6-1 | ASSEGGRGTEAF
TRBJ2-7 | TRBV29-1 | SVLKQGWYEQY
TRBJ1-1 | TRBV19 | ASSIVENPRVTEAF
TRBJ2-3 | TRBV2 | ASSDQGTSGGGKDTQY
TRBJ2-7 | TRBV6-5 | ASSRGPLQEQY
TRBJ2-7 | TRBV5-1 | ASSYGRGGLYEQY
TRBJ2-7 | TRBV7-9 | ASSPRGRDYEQY
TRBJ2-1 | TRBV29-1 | SVDEGTRGGGRENEQF
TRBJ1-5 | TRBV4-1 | ASSQDPQGQGDQPQH
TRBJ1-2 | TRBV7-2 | ASSSSGTGGFAGYT
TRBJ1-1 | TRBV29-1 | SVADTAGGAEAF
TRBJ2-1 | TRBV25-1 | ASNFAGNHNEQF
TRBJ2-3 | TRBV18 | ASSGTGSTDTQY
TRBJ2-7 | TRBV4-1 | ASSQARDSYEQY
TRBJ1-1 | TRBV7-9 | ASSLAQGINTEAF
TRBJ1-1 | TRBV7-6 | ASSLKLEAEAF
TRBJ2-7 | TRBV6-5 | ASSYRDRGIYEQY
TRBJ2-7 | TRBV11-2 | ASSLFQGTYEQY
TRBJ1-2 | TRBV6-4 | ASSGEGGFGSYT
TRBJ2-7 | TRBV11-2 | ASGSYSNEQY
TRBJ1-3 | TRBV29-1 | SVKSLTGNTIY
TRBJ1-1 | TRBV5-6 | ASTTLGLKNTEAF
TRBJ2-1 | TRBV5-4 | ASSAGQQSSYNEQF
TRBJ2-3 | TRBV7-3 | ASSLLQVTSTDTQY
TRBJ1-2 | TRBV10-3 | AISEQGGGYT
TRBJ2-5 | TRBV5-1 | AGSWAGASGGETQY
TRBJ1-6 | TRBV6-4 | ASSPDRDSPLH
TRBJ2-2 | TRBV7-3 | ASAPTSFTGELF
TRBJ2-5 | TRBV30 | AWSHSGGAAETQY
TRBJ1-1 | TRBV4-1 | ASSPGGRAF
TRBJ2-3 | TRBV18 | ASASAGTDTQY
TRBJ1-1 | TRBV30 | AWKTVQWNTEAF
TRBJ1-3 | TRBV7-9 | ASSFRQGATSGNTIY
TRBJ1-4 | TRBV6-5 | ASSGTGVANEKLF
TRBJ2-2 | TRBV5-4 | ASSLVLAGTGELF
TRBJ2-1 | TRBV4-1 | ASSQFSREEQF
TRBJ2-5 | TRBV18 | ASSPPGTAFTQETQY
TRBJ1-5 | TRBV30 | ALMSGNQPQH
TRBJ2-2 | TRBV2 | ASRREGSNTGELF